This T cell receptor beta chain came from a study of CD8 T cells in Susac syndrome (dated by TCRdb to about 2019). At the level of the whole study: Whether CD8+ T cell activation and differentiation in Susac syndrome was antigen driven was tested using repertoire sequencing. CD8+ T cell repertoire clonality was compared between some 12 healthy donors, roughly 14 Susac syndrome patients and about 15 multiple sclerosis patients. Study-wide conclusions, independent of this receptor: The TCR sequencing and HLA analysis was acknowledged to have included a relatively small number of individuals.

RNA was extracted with the RNeasy kit and roughly 0.45 to 1 ug was reverse transcribed using random hexamers. The immunoSEQ multiplex PCR assay, covering 54 Vbeta and 13 Jbeta segments, was used to amplify TCR beta CDR3 regions. PCR amplification bias was corrected by using a synthetic template baseline for primer optimization and computational correction. Per the authors' processing: Reads were assigned to V, D and J genes according to IMGT and analyzed in immunoSEQ Analyzer, with only productive sequences retained. Clonality was calculated as one minus the Shannon entropy normalized by log2 of the number of productive unique sequences. Public and private clones were assessed among the 100 most prevalent clones of each patient and control. Clones were defined as Susac-specific if absent from the healthy and MS cohorts, from 1052 published viral clones and from other ImmuneACCESS disease sequences. Starting from the raw public reads, TCRdb applied fastp trimming at Q25, assembled clones with MiXCR and retained in-frame beta chains. Rows matching on CDR3 protein sequence are summarized as one entry with the most common DNA and genes. V and J calls and clone size were set by TCRdb, not the authors. The table for this sample lists 330,000 or so distinct CDR3 sequences; 65% to 90% of them were counted only once. The ten largest account for 0.21% of the sample.

About this clonotype: The antigen it binds to is not known. Base qualities are missing; no much larger clone stands one base away.

High-throughput TCR beta sequencing profiled peripheral blood CD8+ and CD4+ T cells from healthy donors, Susac syndrome patients and multiple sclerosis patients. The multiple sclerosis controls were treatment-naive patients whose relapsing-remitting disease, either stable or active, fulfilled the revised McDonald criteria. Bulk CD8+ and CD4+ T cells were purified by magnetic negative isolation, while CD8+ TEMRA cells were enriched using FACS. Blood was collected in EDTA tubes and processed within 24 hours, with PBMCs isolated through density gradient centrifugation. PBMCs intended for TCR sequencing were cryopreserved in liquid nitrogen and thawed later in a water bath at 37 degrees C. A purity of at least 90% was achieved for sorted or isolated CD4+, CD8+ and CD8+ TEMRA cells. CDR1 and CDR2, per the germline V gene (reference sequence), are MNHEY and SMNVEV. Ends trimmed: V by 5 bases, J by 2 bases; bases unmatched to a gene: 7. CDR3 length: 17 amino acids, cysteine to phenylalanine. Only the CDR3 region is kept as DNA, spanning 51 bases read in frame from base 1.

The rearrangement combines TRBV27 with TRBJ2-3; TRBD2 fits 13 bases in the junction. Sample: CD8+ T cells from PBMCs. This receptor was taken from a human donor with multiple sclerosis. The sequenced DNA: TGTGCCAGCAGTCTACTGGGACTAGCGGGGCACACAGATACGCAGTATTTT. Its product reads: CASSLLGLAGHTDTQYF.